This T cell receptor beta chain was captured by sequencing in a study of T cells in Graves' hyperthyroidism and ophthalmopathy (dated by TCRdb to about 2019). Broadly, across the study: Peripheral blood was sampled at the time of initial diagnosis, prior to any treatment. Prospective prediction of ophthalmopathy was tested in an independent validation cohort consisting of about 19 hyperthyroidism patients and some 15 patients who later progressed to ophthalmopathy. The approximately 100 discovery patients were divided at random into training and test sets in a 7:3 ratio. Once sampling was done, hyperthyroidism patients were given methimazole at a starting dose of 30 mg daily, whereas ophthalmopathy patients were given high-dose intravenous methylprednisolone. According to the paper, TCR Vbeta CDR3 sequencing was carried out on over 130 peripheral blood samples, which came from fewer than 50 ophthalmopathy, under 80 hyperthyroidism and approximately 17 progressor patients. A discovery cohort of about a hundred patients, about 40 with Graves' ophthalmopathy and roughly 59 with stable Graves' hyperthyroidism, was used to find distinguishing TCR V-J signatures. In over five Graves' hyperthyroidism patients, the study also compared T-cell repertoires from thyroid tissue with T-cell repertoires from blood.

Ophthalmopathy patients had moderately to severely active disease, with a Clinical Activity Score of 3 or more, a NOSPECS grade of 4 or more, and a disease duration of less than 3 months. Any patient with an uncontrolled infection, another autoimmune disease, pregnancy or lactation was excluded. Diagnoses were established on the basis of clinical symptoms, serum thyroxine and TRAb, thyroid ultrasound, and orbital computed tomography. Ficoll-Paque density gradient centrifugation was used to isolate PBMCs from approximately 11 ml of fresh peripheral blood. Total RNA was extracted using Trizol reagent, and RNA quality was assessed on an Agilent 2100 Bioanalyzer. The TCR beta CDR3 regions were amplified from the RNA transcripts. For the first round of RT-PCR on the TCR CDR3, the HTBI primer set was used together with the Qiagen OneStep RT-PCR kit. Libraries were constructed in a second round of multiplex PCR, after which size selection and purification were carried out. The libraries were sequenced on an Illumina HiSeq2000 using paired-end 100 bp reads. Per the authors' processing: Raw data were processed with SOAPnuke, discarding reads with adapters, uncalled bases, mean Phred below 15, or no exact constant-primer or identifier match. COPE v1.2.5 was used to merge high-quality paired reads, and clonotypes were defined as unique nucleotide sequences. MiTCR v1.1 was used to align the clonotypes against IMGT TRBV, TRBD and TRBJ reference segments. Analysis was restricted to V-J combinations with a frequency above 0.0001, which covered roughly 99% of repertoires. A TCS score was defined as the ratio between F50 (clonal expansion) and ExV (chaos), using BLOSUM62-based TCRdist between CDR3 peptides within each V-J. Welch's t-statistics and random forest reduced roughly 530 V-J features to some 14, which were used in a naive Bayes classifier (R e1071). Starting from the raw public reads, TCRdb applied fastp trimming at Q25, assembled clones with MiXCR and retained in-frame beta chains. All rows with the same CDR3 protein become a single entry with the most common DNA and genes. The V and J calls here are based on TCRdb, not the publication. Across this sample there are about 330,000 distinct CDR3 sequences, with around 13% seen only once. The biggest ten clones account for 34% of the sample.

V ends up 3 bases short and J 4 bases short, with an unmatched junction base count of 14. CDR1 and CDR2 are drawn from the germline V gene: MNHEY, SVGEGT. From the cysteine up to the phenylalanine, the CDR3 has a length of 19 residues. Only the CDR3 part of the read is kept: 57 bases, read in frame from the first base. Beyond this particular receptor, the publication reports: Most expanded thyroid clonotypes (frequency above 0.001) were also detected in blood, suggesting blood repertoires may reflect thyroid immune responses. In validation, progression to ophthalmopathy was predicted by the model with around 70% sensitivity and nearly 75% specificity, a median of approximately 7.1 months before onset. Sample size was not statistically predetermined, and blinding of investigators to group allocation was not performed. Ophthalmopathy was separated from stable hyperthyroidism by a 13 V-J signature model, with over 85% sensitivity and roughly 81% specificity obtained in cross-validation and 80%/75% obtained in testing.

Note on this clonotype: Its antigen remains undetermined. No base quality values were provided; no much bigger clone lies one nucleotide off.

Sequenced: blood. The chain is made from TRBV6-2 or TRBV6-3 and TRBJ2-5; 13 of the junction bases match TRBD2. This clonotype originated in a woman aged 40 to 49 with Graves' ophthalmopathy. The DNA reads TGTGCCAGCAGTTATTTCGGAACACGGAGGACTAGCGGGAGAGAGACCCAGTACTTC. This codes for CASSYFGTRRTSGRETQYF.